This TCR beta chain was documented in a study of OX40 agonist ivuxolimab in advanced cancers. The junction had 9 bases not matched to a gene; V was cut back by 0 bases and J by 2 bases. Germline CDR1 reads SGHDN; CDR2 reads FVKESK. CDR3 length: 18 amino acids. Excluded were patients having autoimmune disease history or systemic immunosuppression. Clones were sequenced by immunoSEQ multiplex PCR, and TCRdb holds only the in-frame ones, with some missing. The repertoire consists of 50,000 to 65,000 clones, with around 89% occurring once and the leading ten covering about a sixth. V gene TRBV14 combines with J gene TRBJ2-7; 11 bases match TRBD1. The sample here was CD4+ or CD8+ T cells sorted from blood, taken in a trial of the OX40 agonist ivuxolimab. This TCR was recovered from an adult with an advanced solid tumor such as melanoma, head and neck, liver or kidney cancer. The CDR3 spells CASSQDWVSDRGPYEQYF. The CDR3 DNA sequence: TGTGCCAGCAGCCAAGATTGGGTTTCGGACAGGGGGCCCTACGAGCAGTACTTC.